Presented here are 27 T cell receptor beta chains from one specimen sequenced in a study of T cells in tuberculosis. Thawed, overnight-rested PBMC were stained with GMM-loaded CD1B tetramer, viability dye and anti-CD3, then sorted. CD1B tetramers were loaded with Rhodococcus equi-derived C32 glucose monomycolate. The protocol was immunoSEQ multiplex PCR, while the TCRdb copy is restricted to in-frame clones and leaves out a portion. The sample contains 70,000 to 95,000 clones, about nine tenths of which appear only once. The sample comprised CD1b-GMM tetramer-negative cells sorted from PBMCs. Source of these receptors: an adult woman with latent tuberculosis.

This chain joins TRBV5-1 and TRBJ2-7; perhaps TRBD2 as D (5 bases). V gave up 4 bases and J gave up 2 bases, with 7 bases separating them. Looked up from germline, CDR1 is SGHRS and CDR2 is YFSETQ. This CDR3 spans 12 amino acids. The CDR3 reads CASSVGAYEQYF. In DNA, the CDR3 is TGCGCCAGCAGCGTGGGAGCCTACGAGCAGTACTTC.

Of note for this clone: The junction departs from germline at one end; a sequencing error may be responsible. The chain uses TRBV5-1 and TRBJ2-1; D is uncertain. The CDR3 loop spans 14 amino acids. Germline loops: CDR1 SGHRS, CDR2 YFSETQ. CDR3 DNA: TGTGCCAGCAGCTTGTGGAGCTCCTACAATGAGCAGTTCTTC. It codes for CASSLWSSYNEQFF. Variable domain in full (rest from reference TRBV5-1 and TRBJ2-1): KAGVTQTPRYLIKTRGQQVTLSCSPISGHRSVSWYQQTPGQGLQFLFEYFSETQRNKGNFPGRFSGRQFSNSRSEMNVSTLELGDSALYLCASSLWSSYNEQFFGPGTRLTVL.

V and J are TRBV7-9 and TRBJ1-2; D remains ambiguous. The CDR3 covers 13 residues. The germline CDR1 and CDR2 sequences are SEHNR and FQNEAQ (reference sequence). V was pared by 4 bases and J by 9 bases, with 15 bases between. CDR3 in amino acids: CASSSTAVWSYTF. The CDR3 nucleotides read TGTGCCAGCAGCTCTACCGCGGTTTGGAGCTACACCTTC.

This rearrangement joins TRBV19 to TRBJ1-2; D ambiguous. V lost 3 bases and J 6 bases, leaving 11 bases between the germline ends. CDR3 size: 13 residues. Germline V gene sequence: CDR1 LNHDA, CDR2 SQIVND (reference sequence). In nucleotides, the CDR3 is TGTGCCAGTAGTATGGTCCCCTCGGATGGCTACACCTTC. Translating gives CASSMVPSDGYTF.

In DNA, the CDR3 is TGTGCCAGCAGCTACGGACAGAATCAGCCCCAGCATTTT. Its protein product is CASSYGQNQPQHF. This rearrangement joins TRBV13 to TRBJ1-5; D perhaps matches TRBD1 (6 bases). The germline V gene has CDR1 PRHDT and CDR2 FYEKMQ (reference sequence). V lost 4 bases and J lost 4, with 8 bases in between. The CDR3 consists of 13 residues.

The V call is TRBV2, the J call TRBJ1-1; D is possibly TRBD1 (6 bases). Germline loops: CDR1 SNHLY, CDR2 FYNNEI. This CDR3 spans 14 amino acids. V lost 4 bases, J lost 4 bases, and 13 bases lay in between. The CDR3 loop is CASSAGARVTEAFF. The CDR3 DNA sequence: TGTGCCAGCAGTGCAGGGGCCAGGGTCACTGAAGCTTTCTTT.

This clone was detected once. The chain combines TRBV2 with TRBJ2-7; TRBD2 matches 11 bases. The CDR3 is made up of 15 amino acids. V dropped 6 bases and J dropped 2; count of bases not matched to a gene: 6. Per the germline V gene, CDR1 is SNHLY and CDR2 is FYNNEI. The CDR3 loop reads CASRAGTSGTYEQYV. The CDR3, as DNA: TGTGCCAGCAGGGCCGGGACTAGCGGAACCTACGAGCAGTACGTC.

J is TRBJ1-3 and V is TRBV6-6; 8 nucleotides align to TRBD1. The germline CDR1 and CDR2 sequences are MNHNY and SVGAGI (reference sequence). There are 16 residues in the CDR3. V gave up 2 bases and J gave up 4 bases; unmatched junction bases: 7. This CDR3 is CASSYAGTGRGNTIYF. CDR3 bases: TGTGCCAGCAGTTACGCGGGGACAGGTCGAGGAAACACCATATATTTT.

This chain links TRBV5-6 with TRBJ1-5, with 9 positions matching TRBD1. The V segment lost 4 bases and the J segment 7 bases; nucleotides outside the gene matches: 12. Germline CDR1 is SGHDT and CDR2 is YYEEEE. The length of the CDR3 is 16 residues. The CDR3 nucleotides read TGTGCCAGCAGCACTTACCGGGACAGGGACCGCCAGCCCCAGCATTTT. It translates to CASSTYRDRDRQPQHF.

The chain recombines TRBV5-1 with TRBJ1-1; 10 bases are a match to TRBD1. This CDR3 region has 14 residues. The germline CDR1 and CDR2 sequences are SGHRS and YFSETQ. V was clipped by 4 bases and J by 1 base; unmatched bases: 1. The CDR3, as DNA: TGCGCCAGCAGCCGGGACAGGGGGAACACTGAAGCTTTCTTT. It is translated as CASSRDRGNTEAFF.

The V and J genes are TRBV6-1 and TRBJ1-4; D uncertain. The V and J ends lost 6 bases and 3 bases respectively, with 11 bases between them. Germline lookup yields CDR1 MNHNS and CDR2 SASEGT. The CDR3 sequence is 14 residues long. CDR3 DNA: TGTGCCAGCAGGCTCGCGGTCTCTAATGAAAAACTGTTTTTT. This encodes CASRLAVSNEKLFF.

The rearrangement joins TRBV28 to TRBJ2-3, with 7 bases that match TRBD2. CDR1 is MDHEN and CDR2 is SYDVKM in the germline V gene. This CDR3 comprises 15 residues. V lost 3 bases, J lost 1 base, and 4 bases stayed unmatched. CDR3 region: CASSLFGGGTDTQYF. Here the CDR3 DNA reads TGTGCCAGCAGTTTGTTTGGGGGGGGCACAGATACGCAGTATTTT.

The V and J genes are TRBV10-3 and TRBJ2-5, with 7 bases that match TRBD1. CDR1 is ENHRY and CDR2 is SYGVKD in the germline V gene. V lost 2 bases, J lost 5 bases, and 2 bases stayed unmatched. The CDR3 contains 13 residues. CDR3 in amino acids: CAISEQQGETQYF. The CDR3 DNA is TGTGCCATCAGTGAGCAACAGGGGGAGACCCAGTACTTC.

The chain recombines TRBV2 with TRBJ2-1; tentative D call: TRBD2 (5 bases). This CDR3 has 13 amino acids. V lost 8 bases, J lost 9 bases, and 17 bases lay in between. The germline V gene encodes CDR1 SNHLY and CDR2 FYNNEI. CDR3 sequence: CASGGRVLVEQFF. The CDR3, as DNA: TGTGCCAGCGGAGGTAGAGTCTTGGTTGAGCAGTTCTTC.

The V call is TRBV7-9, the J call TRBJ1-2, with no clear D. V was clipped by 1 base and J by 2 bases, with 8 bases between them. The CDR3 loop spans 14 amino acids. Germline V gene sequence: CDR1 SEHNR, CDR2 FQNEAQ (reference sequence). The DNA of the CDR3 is TGTGCCAGCAGCTTAGATGCTACGAACTATGGCTACACCTTC. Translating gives CASSLDATNYGYTF.

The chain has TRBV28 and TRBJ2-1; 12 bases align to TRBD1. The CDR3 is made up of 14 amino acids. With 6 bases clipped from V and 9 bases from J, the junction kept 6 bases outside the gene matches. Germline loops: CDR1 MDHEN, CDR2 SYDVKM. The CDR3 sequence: CASSPPGQGAEQFF. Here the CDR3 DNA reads TGTGCCAGCAGCCCACCGGGACAGGGGGCTGAGCAGTTCTTC.

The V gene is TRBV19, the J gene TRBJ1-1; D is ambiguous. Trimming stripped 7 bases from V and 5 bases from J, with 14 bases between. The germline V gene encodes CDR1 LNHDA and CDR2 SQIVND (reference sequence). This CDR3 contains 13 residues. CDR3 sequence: CASMREVGTEAFF. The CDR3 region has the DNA TGTGCCAGTATGAGGGAGGTGGGGACTGAAGCTTTCTTT.

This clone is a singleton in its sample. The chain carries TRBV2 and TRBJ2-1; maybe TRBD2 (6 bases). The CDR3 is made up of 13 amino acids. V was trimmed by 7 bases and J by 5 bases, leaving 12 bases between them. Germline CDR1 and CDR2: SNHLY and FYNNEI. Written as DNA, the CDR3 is TGTGCCAGCATTATGACTAGAAACAATGAGCAGTTCTTC. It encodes CASIMTRNNEQFF.

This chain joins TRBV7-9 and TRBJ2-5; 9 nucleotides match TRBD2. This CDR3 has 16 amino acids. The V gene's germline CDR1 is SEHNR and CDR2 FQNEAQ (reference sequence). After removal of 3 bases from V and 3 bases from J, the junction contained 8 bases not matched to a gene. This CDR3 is CASSFRGGGEKETQYF. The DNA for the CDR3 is TGTGCCAGCAGCTTTCGGGGCGGGGGGGAAAAAGAGACCCAGTACTTC.

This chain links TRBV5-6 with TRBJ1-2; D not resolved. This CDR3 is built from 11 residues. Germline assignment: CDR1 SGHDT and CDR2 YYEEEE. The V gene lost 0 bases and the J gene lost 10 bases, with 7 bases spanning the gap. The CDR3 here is CASSLGQDYTF. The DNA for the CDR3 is TGTGCCAGCAGCTTGGGTCAGGACTACACCTTC.

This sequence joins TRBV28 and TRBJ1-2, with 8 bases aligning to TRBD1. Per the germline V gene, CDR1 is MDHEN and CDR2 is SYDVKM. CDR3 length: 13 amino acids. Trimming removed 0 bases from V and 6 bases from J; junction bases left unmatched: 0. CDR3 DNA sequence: TGTGCCAGCAGTTTATGGGGACAGGATGGCTACACCTTC. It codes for CASSLWGQDGYTF.

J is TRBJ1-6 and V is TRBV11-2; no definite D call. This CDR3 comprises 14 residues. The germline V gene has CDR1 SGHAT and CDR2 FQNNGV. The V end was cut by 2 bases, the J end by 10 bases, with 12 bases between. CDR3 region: CASSLLEGNSPLHF. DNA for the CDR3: TGTGCCAGCAGCTTATTGGAGGGAAACTCACCCCTCCACTTT.

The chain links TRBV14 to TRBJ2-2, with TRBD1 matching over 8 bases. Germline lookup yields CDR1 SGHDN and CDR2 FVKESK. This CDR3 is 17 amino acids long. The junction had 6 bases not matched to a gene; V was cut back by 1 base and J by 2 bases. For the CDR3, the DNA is TGTGCCAGCAGCCAAGGGACAGGGAGGTCAAACACCGGGGAGCTGTTTTTT. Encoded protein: CASSQGTGRSNTGELFF.

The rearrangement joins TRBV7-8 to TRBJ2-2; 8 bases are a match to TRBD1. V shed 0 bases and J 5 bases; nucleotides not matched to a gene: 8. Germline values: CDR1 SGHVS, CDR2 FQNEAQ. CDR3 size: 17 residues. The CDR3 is CASSLARTGSRTGELFF. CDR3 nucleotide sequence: TGTGCCAGCAGCTTAGCGAGGACAGGGAGTCGGACCGGGGAGCTGTTTTTT.

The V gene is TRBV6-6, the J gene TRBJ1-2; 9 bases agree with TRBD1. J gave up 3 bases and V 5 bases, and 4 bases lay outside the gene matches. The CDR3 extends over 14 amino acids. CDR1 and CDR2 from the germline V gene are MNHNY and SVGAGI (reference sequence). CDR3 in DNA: TGTGCCAGCAGTCGGGACAGGGTTGACTATGGCTACACCTTC. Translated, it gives CASSRDRVDYGYTF.

CDR3 sequence: CASRSFGSGNTGELFF. CDR3 DNA sequence: TGTGCCAGCAGATCCTTCGGTAGTGGGAACACCGGGGAGCTGTTTTTT. This chain connects TRBV9 to TRBJ2-2; no firm D call. Per germline, CDR1 SGDLS and CDR2 YYNGEE. V lost 5 bases to trimming and J lost 1 base, with 15 bases between them. The CDR3 covers 16 residues.

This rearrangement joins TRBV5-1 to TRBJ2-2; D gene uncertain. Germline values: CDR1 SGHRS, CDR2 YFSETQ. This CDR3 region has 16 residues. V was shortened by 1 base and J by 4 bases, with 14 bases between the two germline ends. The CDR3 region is CASSLFSGGGTGELFF. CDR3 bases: TGCGCCAGCAGCTTGTTTTCTGGCGGTGGCACCGGGGAGCTGTTTTTT.